Sequencing of this T cell receptor (beta chain) was carried out in a study of cytomegalovirus exposure and HLA in healthy donors. This clone was found a few times. CDR3 length: 17 amino acids. Per germline, CDR1 SNHLY and CDR2 FYNNEI. V trimming: 4 bases; J trimming: 1 base; junction bases outside the gene matches: 9. PCR employed 60 Vbeta and 13 Jbeta primers. The table came from immunoSEQ multiplex PCR; TCRdb's copy has only in-frame clones and leaves some out. The table shows under 130,000 clones, with roughly 15% occurring only once. The chain combines TRBV2 with TRBJ2-5; the match to TRBD2 covers 10 bases. This clonotype was obtained from a female donor in good health and CMV-seronegative. The sample taken for sequencing was PBMCs. The DNA of the CDR3 is TGTGCCAGCAGTGGGCGGCTACGGACTAGCGGCCAAGAGACCCAGTACTTC. As protein: CASSGRLRTSGQETQYF.